The 32 T cell receptor delta chains in this list originate from one sample, sequenced in a study of gamma-delta chains in newborns, infants, children. TCRdb made new clone calls on the reads using CATT. The data hold thousands of delta-chain clones, with roughly 2.7% observed a single time. Sequenced sample: blood. These receptors were obtained from a child who was a newborn, infant or young child, either healthy, febrile or measles-vaccinated (not recorded which).

This clone was counted between two and nine times. V is TRDV2 and J is TRDJ3; 13 bases map to TRDD3. J lost 0 bases, V lost 2 bases, and 6 bases had no gene match. This CDR3 is 20 amino acids long. In germline, CDR1 is GEAIGNYY, CDR2 EKD. In DNA form, the CDR3 reads TGTGCCTGTGACATACTGGGGGATACGCAGAGCTCCTGGGACACCCGACAGATGTTTTTC. It translates to CACDILGDTQSSWDTRQMFF.

This chain joins TRDV2 and TRDJ3; D ambiguous. The CDR3 is 18 residues long. V was clipped by 0 bases and J by 0 bases, with 11 bases between them. Germline lookup yields CDR1 GEAIGNYY and CDR2 EKD. The CDR3 nucleotides are TGTGCCTGTGACACCGTAGAGCCTAGCTCCTGGGACACCCGACAGATGTTTTTC. Translation gives CACDTVEPSSWDTRQMFF.

In this sample, this clone turned up a few times. This chain connects TRDV1 to TRDJ4, with unresolved D. The CDR3 spans 21 residues. Germline loops: CDR1 TSWWSYY, CDR2 QGS. The germline V and J ends were trimmed by 5 bases and 5 bases, with 39 bases remaining between them. The CDR3 DNA reads as TGTGCTCTTGGGAACTCGAACAGCATCCACCGGTCGCGGATGAGCGCCGGGCCCCTGATCTTT. Translating gives CALGNSNSIHRSRMSAGPLIF.

For this clone: One junction end does not reproduce the germline sequence, and a read error may be involved. This chain joins TRDV2 and TRDJ3, with 11 bases lining up with TRDD3. The CDR3 has 19 amino acids. Germline CDR1 is GEAIGNYY and CDR2 is EKD. CDR3: CACDTGGYGGSRDTRQMFF. DNA for the CDR3: TGTGCCTGTGACACTGGGGGATACGGGGGCTCCCGGGACACCCGACAGATGTTTTTC.

This clone was counted between two and nine times. One base away lies a much larger clone, so this may be a sequencing read error. The identical CDR3 is also encoded by other nucleotide sequences in the sample. The rearrangement links TRDV2 to TRDJ3; 11 bases agree with TRDD3. The length of the CDR3 is 18 residues. Germline V gene sequence: CDR1 GEAIGNYY, CDR2 EKD. Losses at the gene ends were 3 bases for V and 0 bases for J; bases not matched to a gene: 3. The CDR3 coding sequence is TGTGCCTGTGACCTACTGGGGGATAGCTCCTGGGACACCCGACAGATGTTTTTC. The encoded protein is CACDLLGDSSWDTRQMFF.

This chain links TRDV2 with TRDJ2; TRDD3 matches at 12 bases. CDR3 length equals 17 residues. Germline CDR1 GEAIGNYY, CDR2 EKD. Trimming cost V 1 base and J 3 bases; bases outside gene matches: 5. In DNA, the CDR3 is TGTGCCTGTGACACACTGGGGGATACAGGAGTGACAGCACAACTCTTCTTT. Encoded protein: CACDTLGDTGVTAQLFF.

This clone was observed a handful of times. This rearrangement joins TRDV2 to TRDJ3; 11 bases agree with TRDD3. The CDR3 spans 19 residues. The germline V gene has CDR1 GEAIGNYY and CDR2 EKD. Losses at the gene ends were 4 bases for V and 0 bases for J; bases not matched to a gene: 7. CDR3 protein: CACDPVLGDSSWDTRQMFF. As DNA, the CDR3 is TGTGCCTGTGATCCCGTACTGGGGGATAGCTCCTGGGACACCCGACAGATGTTTTTC.

On this clone itself: The sample holds other DNA sequences that translate to the same CDR3. This sequence joins TRDV2 and TRDJ3; 11 bases line up with TRDD3. The CDR3 is made up of 19 amino acids. The ends lost 2 bases at V and 0 bases at J; junction bases unmatched: 5. From germline, CDR1 is GEAIGNYY and CDR2 EKD. In DNA form, the CDR3 reads TGTGCCTGTGACAATACTGGGGGATATCGCTCCTGGGACACCCGACAGATGTTTTTC. Translating gives CACDNTGGYRSWDTRQMFF.

This clone showed up just a few times. This chain uses TRDV1 with TRDJ1, with 12 bases identical to TRDD3. With V trimmed by 1 base and J by 3 bases, 12 bases remained unmatched. The V gene's germline CDR1 is TSWWSYY and CDR2 QGS. CDR3 length: 19 residues. CDR3: CALGERPHLTGGYSDKLIF. CDR3 bases: TGTGCTCTTGGGGAACGGCCCCACTTAACTGGGGGATACTCCGATAAACTCATCTTT.

This clone was counted a few times. This chain joins TRDV2 and TRDJ1, with 7 bases identical to TRDD3. The germline V gene encodes CDR1 GEAIGNYY and CDR2 EKD. The CDR3 sequence is 18 residues long. After removal of 5 bases from V and 3 bases from J, the junction contained 20 bases not matched to a gene. Written as DNA, the CDR3 is TGTGCCTGTGCCCCTCGCTGTGAGTGCTGGGGGTCGCCCGATAAACTCATCTTT. Its translation: CACAPRCECWGSPDKLIF.

The chain's CDR3 is CACDSMGDKALTAQLFF. The CDR3 region has the DNA TGTGCCTGTGACTCGATGGGGGATAAAGCTTTGACAGCACAACTCTTCTTT. This sequence joins TRDV2 and TRDJ2; 9 bases line up with TRDD3. V was clipped by 3 bases and J by 0 bases; unmatched bases: 7. This CDR3 has 17 amino acids. Germline V gene sequence: CDR1 GEAIGNYY, CDR2 EKD.

In its sample, this clone was seen a few times. The same CDR3 arises from other DNA sequences in this sample as well. CDR3 loop: CACDTLGDTSSWDTRQMFF. The CDR3 bases are TGTGCCTGTGACACCTTGGGGGATACGAGCTCCTGGGACACCCGACAGATGTTTTTC. The V call is TRDV2, the J call TRDJ3; 11 positions agree with TRDD3. The CDR3 sequence is 19 residues long. Germline-derived CDR1 and CDR2 are GEAIGNYY and EKD. V gave up 0 bases and J gave up 0 bases; unmatched junction bases: 3.

The rearrangement links TRDV2 to TRDJ3; 8 bases map to TRDD3. The CDR3 contains 20 residues. V was pared by 0 bases and J by 0 bases, with 9 bases of the junction left unmatched. Germline V gives CDR1 GEAIGNYY, CDR2 EKD. CDR3 bases: TGTGCCTGTGACACCGTAGATGGGATACGGAGCTCCTGGGACACCCGACAGATGTTTTTC. The encoded protein is CACDTVDGIRSSWDTRQMFF.

This clone was counted a few times. The sample has other DNA sequences that encode this CDR3 too. The chain recombines TRDV2 with TRDJ3; the match to TRDD3 covers 11 bases. The germline V gene encodes CDR1 GEAIGNYY and CDR2 EKD. The CDR3 is 19 residues long. The V segment lost 1 base and the J segment 0 bases; nucleotides outside the gene matches: 4. CDR3 DNA sequence: TGTGCCTGTGACACGATACTGGGGGATAGCTCCTGGGACACCCGACAGATGTTTTTC. It specifies CACDTILGDSSWDTRQMFF.

Within the sample, this clone is medium-sized. The V and J genes are TRDV2 and TRDJ3; 9 bases fit TRDD3. This CDR3 has 20 amino acids. Germline CDR1 reads GEAIGNYY; CDR2 reads EKD. The junction had 10 bases not matched to a gene; V was cut back by 2 bases and J by 0 bases. CDR3 nucleotides: TGTGCCTGTGACAAAGTACTGGGGGACCTCAGCTCCTGGGACACCCGACAGATGTTTTTC. Translated: CACDKVLGDLSSWDTRQMFF.

Regarding this clone: Other DNA sequences within the sample encode an identical CDR3. As DNA, the CDR3 is TGTGCCTGTGACACGGTGGGGGATACGTCTTGGGACACCCGACAGATGTTTTTC. Amino acid sequence: CACDTVGDTSWDTRQMFF. J is TRDJ3 and V is TRDV2; TRDD3 aligns across 11 bases. CDR1 GEAIGNYY and CDR2 EKD come from the germline V gene. J gave up 4 bases and V 1 base, and 5 bases lay outside the gene matches. CDR3 length equals 18 residues.

CDR3 DNA: TGTGCCTGTGACTCCGTTATGGGGGATACGACCTGGGACACCCGACAGATGTTTTTC. As protein: CACDSVMGDTTWDTRQMFF. V gene TRDV2 combines with J gene TRDJ3; TRDD3 matches at 11 bases. The V segment lost 3 bases and the J segment 2 bases; nucleotides outside the gene matches: 8. CDR1 GEAIGNYY and CDR2 EKD come from the germline V gene. The CDR3 is 19 residues long.

The rearrangement uses TRDV2 and TRDJ3; D uncertain. Germline assignment: CDR1 GEAIGNYY and CDR2 EKD. The CDR3 length is 16 residues. V gave up 0 bases and J gave up 0 bases, with 5 bases separating them. The CDR3 loop reads CACDTFSSWDTRQMFF. For the CDR3, the DNA is TGTGCCTGTGACACCTTTAGCTCCTGGGACACCCGACAGATGTTTTTC.

In this sample, this clone turned up a few times. The chain has TRDV2 and TRDJ3; D remains ambiguous. Trimming removed 4 bases from V and 0 bases from J, with 12 bases in between. The CDR3 sequence is 17 residues long. Germline V lookup: CDR1 GEAIGNYY, CDR2 EKD. CDR3 sequence (DNA): TGTGCCTGTGATAGGGTACGGGACTCCTGGGACACCCGACAGATGTTTTTC. It is translated as CACDRVRDSWDTRQMFF.

Only one count was recorded for this clone. Compared with germline, one end of the junction differs, possibly owing to a read error. The rearrangement joins TRDV2 to TRDJ3; 11 bases align to TRDD3. The J gene comes from matching the DNA to germline here; TCRdb lacks it. This CDR3 region has 19 residues. Germline CDR1 and CDR2: GEAIGNYY and EKD. The DNA for the CDR3 is TGTTCCTGTGACACTCTTACTGGGGGATACTCCTGGGACACCCGACAGATGTTTTTC. Its protein is CSCDTLTGGYSWDTRQMFF.

This clone was counted between two and nine times. The rearrangement uses TRDV2 and TRDJ3; unclear D gene. The CDR3 covers 18 residues. CDR1 is GEAIGNYY, CDR2 EKD, per germline. V was shortened by 0 bases and J by 0 bases, with 11 bases between the two germline ends. Written as DNA, the CDR3 is TGTGCCTGTGACACCGCGTACTCCAGCTCCTGGGACACCCGACAGATGTTTTTC. Protein product: CACDTAYSSSWDTRQMFF.

This clone has a handful of counts. The chain has TRDV3 and TRDJ1; 9 bases match TRDD3. Germline V CDR1 and CDR2: TVYSNPD, GDNSRS (reference sequence). Unmatched junction bases numbered 14, after V lost 2 bases and J lost 1 base. This CDR3 contains 17 residues. The CDR3 loop is CAFHYWTGGYSTDKLIF. CDR3 sequence (DNA): TGTGCCTTTCATTATTGGACGGGGGGATACAGCACCGATAAACTCATCTTT.

On this clone itself: The sample carries other DNA sequences with the same CDR3. The chain's CDR3 is CACDYTGGYSWDTRQMFF. CDR3 sequence (DNA): TGTGCCTGTGACTACACTGGGGGATACTCCTGGGACACCCGACAGATGTTTTTC. The chain couples TRDV2 to TRDJ3; TRDD3 matches at 11 bases. This CDR3 region has 18 residues. The V and J ends lost 3 bases and 0 bases, in that order; junction bases with no gene match: 3. From germline, CDR1 is GEAIGNYY and CDR2 EKD.

This chain connects TRDV2 to TRDJ3; 7 nucleotides line up with TRDD3. With 3 bases clipped from V and 0 bases from J, the junction kept 7 bases outside the gene matches. This CDR3 is built from 18 residues. Germline V CDR1 and CDR2: GEAIGNYY, EKD. The CDR3 nucleotides are TGTGCCTGTGACCCTTGGGGGAGGAGCTCCTGGGACACCCGACAGATGTTTTTC. It is translated as CACDPWGRSSWDTRQMFF.

As for this clone: A single base separates this from a much larger clone, so it may be a read error. This chain links TRDV2 with TRDJ3, with 9 bases matching TRDD3. With V trimmed by 2 bases and J by 0 bases, 4 bases remained unmatched. From germline, CDR1 is GEAIGNYY and CDR2 EKD. The CDR3 has 18 residues. CDR3 in amino acids: CACDKVLGDSWDTRQMFF. In DNA, the CDR3 is TGTGCCTGTGACAAAGTACTGGGGGACTCCTGGGACACCCGACAGATGTTTTTC.

V usage is TRDV2 and J usage is TRDJ3, with TRDD3 matching 7 bases. This CDR3 is built from 19 residues. V was pared by 1 base and J by 0 bases, with 8 bases of the junction left unmatched. The germline CDR1 and CDR2 sequences are GEAIGNYY and EKD. CDR3 amino acids: CACDTITGDRSWDTRQMFF. The CDR3 coding sequence is TGTGCCTGTGACACTATTACTGGGGACCGCTCCTGGGACACCCGACAGATGTTTTTC.

In its sample, this clone was seen a few times. The chain is built from TRDV2 and TRDJ2; D perhaps matches TRDD3 (5 bases). CDR1 and CDR2 from the germline V gene are GEAIGNYY and EKD. The CDR3 totals 16 residues. The V end was cut by 0 bases, the J end by 0 bases, with 10 bases between. The CDR3 DNA follows: TGTGCCTGTGACACCGTGGGGTTCTCTTTGACAGCACAACTCTTCTTT. Translated, it gives CACDTVGFSLTAQLFF.

On this clone: One end of the junction varies from germline; a read error may be responsible. The J gene is TRDJ2, the V gene TRDV2, with 13 bases lining up with TRDD3. The J gene, absent from TCRdb, was called here by matching the DNA to germline. The CDR3 has 20 residues. The V gene's germline CDR1 is GEAIGNYY and CDR2 EKD. CDR3 nucleotide sequence: TGCGCCTGTGACAGGTTATTGACTGGGGGATACGGTTCTTTGACAGCACAACTCTTCTTT. Encoded protein: CACDRLLTGGYGSLTAQLFF.

This clone was detected only a few times. The chain employs TRDV2 and TRDJ3; 9 bases map to TRDD3. The CDR3 totals 19 residues. Trimming at V came to 4 bases and at J to 0 bases, leaving 9 bases not matched to a gene. CDR1 and CDR2 (germline): GEAIGNYY, EKD. CDR3 DNA sequence: TGTGCCTGTGATTTACTGGGGGAGCTTAGCTCCTGGGACACCCGACAGATGTTTTTC. Its translation: CACDLLGELSSWDTRQMFF.

In this sample, this clone turned up a few times. This sample includes further DNA sequences coding for the same CDR3. The chain couples TRDV2 to TRDJ3; TRDD3 agrees at 8 bases. This CDR3 has 19 residues. V was pared by 3 bases and J by 0 bases, with 9 bases of the junction left unmatched. In germline, CDR1 is GEAIGNYY, CDR2 EKD. The chain's CDR3 is CACDVVLGGSSWDTRQMFF. CDR3 sequence (DNA): TGTGCCTGTGACGTCGTACTGGGGGGCAGCTCCTGGGACACCCGACAGATGTTTTTC.

This clone was observed a few times. The chain links TRDV2 to TRDJ3; 11 bases are shared with TRDD3. CDR3 length equals 19 residues. CDR1 GEAIGNYY and CDR2 EKD come from the germline V gene. V lost 2 bases and J lost 0; bases outside the gene matches: 5. The CDR3 nucleotides are TGTGCCTGTGACAGTGGGGGATACGTCAGCTCCTGGGACACCCGACAGATGTTTTTC. Translating it yields CACDSGGYVSSWDTRQMFF.

By share of the sample, this clone is medium-sized (0.01 to 0.1%). The V call is TRDV2, the J call TRDJ3; 11 bases agree with TRDD3. The CDR3 length is 19 residues. Germline CDR1 is GEAIGNYY and CDR2 is EKD. V lost 4 bases to trimming and J lost 0 bases; unmatched junction nucleotides: 7. The DNA for the CDR3 is TGTGCCTGTGATTTTGTACTGGGGGATAGCTCCTGGGACACCCGACAGATGTTTTTC. It translates to CACDFVLGDSSWDTRQMFF.